Following are 14 T cell receptor beta chains from one sample sequenced in a study of Graves' ophthalmopathy and Graves' hyperthyroidism. Amplification from RNA transcripts yielded the TCR beta CDR3 regions. Second-round multiplex PCR came after first-round RT-PCR with HTBI primers. Each CDR3 protein gets one entry after TCRdb re-called the multiplex PCR reads with MiXCR. The data show 500,000 to 600,000 distinct CDR3 sequences, about 35% seen once. The sequenced material came from peripheral blood or thyroid tissue (not recorded which). These receptors came from an adult man with Graves' hyperthyroidism.

This clonotype came up many times. V gene TRBV5-6 combines with J gene TRBJ1-2; no clear D. The germline gives CDR1 SGHDT, CDR2 YYEEEE. Trimming shortened V by 2 bases and J by 10 bases, and 15 bases separated the two germline ends. The CDR3 runs to 13 residues. The CDR3 here is CASSFEMASDYTF. The CDR3 DNA reads as TGTGCCAGCAGCTTCGAGATGGCCTCGGACTACACCTTC.

The chain joins TRBV9 to TRBJ1-2; tentative D call: TRBD1 (6 bases). With 5 bases removed from V and 2 bases from J, the gap between germline ends came to 13 bases. The CDR3 runs 14 residues. Germline-derived CDR1 and CDR2 are SGDLS and YYNGEE. Here the CDR3 reads CASSVGTPNYGYTF. DNA of the CDR3: TGTGCCAGCAGTGTGGGGACACCCAACTATGGCTACACCTTC.

This clonotype came up many times. This sequence joins TRBV10-3 and TRBJ1-2; unclear D gene. Looked up from germline, CDR1 is ENHRY and CDR2 is SYGVKD. V was cut by 2 bases and J by 6 bases, with 10 bases left in between. This CDR3 has 13 residues. The CDR3 region is CAISEGQMDGYTF. The CDR3 nucleotides are TGTGCCATCAGTGAGGGGCAGATGGATGGCTACACCTTC.

This clonotype was recorded many times. This chain connects TRBV24-1 to TRBJ1-5, with TRBD1 as a possible D gene (6 bases). CDR3 length equals 14 residues. V dropped 4 bases and J dropped 5 bases, with 11 bases sitting between them. CDR1 and CDR2 (germline): KGHDR, SFDVKD. The DNA for the CDR3 is TGTGCCACCAGTGAACCTTGGACAGATCAGCCCCAGCATTTT. Protein product: CATSEPWTDQPQHF.

This clonotype was recorded many times. The genes are TRBV12-3 or TRBV12-4 and TRBJ2-5; TRBD1 matches 7 bases. CDR3 length: 14 residues. The J segment lost 5 bases and the V segment lost 6 bases, leaving 9 bases of the junction unmatched. The CDR3 sequence is CASSKTGYRETQYF. DNA for the CDR3: TGTGCCAGCAGCAAGACAGGGTATCGGGAGACCCAGTACTTC.

The table lists this clonotype with a count of one. V usage is TRBV2 and J usage is TRBJ1-1; 8 bases map to TRBD1. Germline loops: CDR1 SNHLY, CDR2 FYNNEI. The ends lost 4 bases at V and 5 bases at J; junction bases unmatched: 6. The CDR3 runs 14 residues. CDR3 nucleotides: TGTGCCAGCAGTGGACAGGGGCGAGGTACTGAAGCTTTCTTT. It encodes CASSGQGRGTEAFF.

This clonotype was detected only a few times. The chain combines TRBV27 with TRBJ1-1; 9 bases align to TRBD1. Germline V gene data show CDR1 as MNHEY and CDR2 as SMNVEV (reference sequence). V shed 5 bases and J 0 bases; nucleotides not matched to a gene: 7. This CDR3 contains 16 residues. The CDR3 DNA sequence: TGTGCCAGCAGTCGGGGACAGGGAAGGATGAACACTGAAGCTTTCTTT. This sequence encodes CASSRGQGRMNTEAFF.

The V gene is TRBV9, the J gene TRBJ2-2; 8 bases line up with TRBD1. V lost 0 bases to trimming and J lost 6 bases; unmatched junction nucleotides: 1. Germline V lookup: CDR1 SGDLS, CDR2 YYNGEE. There are 14 residues in the CDR3. CDR3 nucleotide sequence: TGTGCCAGCAGCGTAGCAGGGGGCGCCGGGGAGCTGTTTTTT. Protein product: CASSVAGGAGELFF.

The rearrangement joins TRBV24-1 to TRBJ2-7; D might be TRBD2 (5 bases). CDR1 is KGHDR, CDR2 SFDVKD, per germline. The CDR3 is made up of 13 amino acids. Trimming took off 4 bases at V and 9 bases at J, with 15 bases between the two ends. CDR3 sequence reads: CATSDPTRAGQYF. Here the CDR3 DNA reads TGTGCCACCAGTGACCCTACACGGGCGGGGCAGTACTTC.

CDR3 loop: CASSLSLSGGGPPYEQYF. The CDR3 DNA reads TGTGCCAGCAGCCTGAGTCTATCCGGGGGCGGTCCTCCCTACGAGCAGTACTTC. This sequence joins TRBV7-9 and TRBJ2-7; D could derive from TRBD1 or TRBD2 (6 bases each). The ends were cut back, 5 bases at V and 2 bases at J, with 25 bases in the middle. CDR1 is SEHNR and CDR2 is FQNEAQ in the germline V gene (reference sequence). The CDR3 loop spans 18 amino acids.

The chain joins TRBV20-1 to TRBJ2-1, with 7 bases lining up with TRBD2. The CDR3 spans 15 residues. V shed 0 bases, J shed 4 bases, and the junction held 6 bases outside the gene matches. Germline values: CDR1 DFQATT, CDR2 SNEGSKA (reference sequence). Here the CDR3 reads CSARELAYGYNEQFF. DNA for the CDR3: TGCAGTGCTAGAGAACTAGCGTATGGTTACAATGAGCAGTTCTTC.

This clonotype was counted many times. J is TRBJ1-2 and V is TRBV20-1; 8 nucleotides line up with TRBD1. The V gene's germline CDR1 is DFQATT and CDR2 SNEGSKA (reference sequence). V was clipped by 4 bases and J by 7 bases; unmatched bases: 14. The CDR3 length is 15 residues. This CDR3 reads CSATRTGRGSSGYTF. In nucleotides, the CDR3 is TGCAGTGCTACCCGGACAGGGCGGGGGTCGAGTGGCTACACCTTC.

At least ten counts were recorded for this clonotype. V and J are TRBV9 and TRBJ1-1, with a tentative D call TRBD1 (6 bases). The CDR3 is 15 residues long. V was pared by 0 bases and J by 0 bases, with 9 bases between. The germline gives CDR1 SGDLS, CDR2 YYNGEE. CDR3 DNA sequence: TGTGCCAGCAGCGTAGAGGGGGGTGTGAACACTGAAGCTTTCTTT. This translates into CASSVEGGVNTEAFF.

V usage is TRBV10-3 and J usage is TRBJ1-6; D ambiguous. Trimming took 10 bases from V and 8 from J, leaving 18 bases between them. Germline V lookup: CDR1 ENHRY, CDR2 SYGVKD. The CDR3 totals 14 residues. CDR3 amino acids: CASGSTELDSPLHF. CDR3 DNA: TGTGCCAGCGGCTCAACAGAGTTAGATTCACCCCTCCACTTT.